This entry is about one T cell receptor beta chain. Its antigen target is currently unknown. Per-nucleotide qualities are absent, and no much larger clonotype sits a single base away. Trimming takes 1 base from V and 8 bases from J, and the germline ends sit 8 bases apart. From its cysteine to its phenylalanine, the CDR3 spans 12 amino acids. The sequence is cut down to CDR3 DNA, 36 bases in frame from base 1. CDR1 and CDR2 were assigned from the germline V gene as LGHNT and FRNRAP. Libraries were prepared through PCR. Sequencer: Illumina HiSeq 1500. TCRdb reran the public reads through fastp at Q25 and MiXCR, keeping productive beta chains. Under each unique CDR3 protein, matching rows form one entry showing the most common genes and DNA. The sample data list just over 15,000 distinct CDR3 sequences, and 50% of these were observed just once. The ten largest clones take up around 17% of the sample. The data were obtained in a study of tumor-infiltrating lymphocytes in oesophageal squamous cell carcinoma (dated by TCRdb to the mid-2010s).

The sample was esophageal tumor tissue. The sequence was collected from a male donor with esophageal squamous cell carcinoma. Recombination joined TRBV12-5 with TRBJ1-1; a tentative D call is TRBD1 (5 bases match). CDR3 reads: CASGLGGGEAFF. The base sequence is TGTGCTAGTGGTTTGGGGGGCGGCGAAGCTTTCTTT.